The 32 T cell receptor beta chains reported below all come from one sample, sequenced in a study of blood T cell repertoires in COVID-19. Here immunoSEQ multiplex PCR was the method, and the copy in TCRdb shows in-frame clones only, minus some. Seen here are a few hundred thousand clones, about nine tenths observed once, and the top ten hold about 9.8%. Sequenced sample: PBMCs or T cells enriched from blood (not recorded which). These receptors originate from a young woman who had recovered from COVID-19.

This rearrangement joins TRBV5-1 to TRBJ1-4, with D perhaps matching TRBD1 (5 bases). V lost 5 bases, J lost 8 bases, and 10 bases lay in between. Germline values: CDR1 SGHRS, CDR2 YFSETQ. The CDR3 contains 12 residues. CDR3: CASSAQGEKLFF. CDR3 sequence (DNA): TGCGCCAGCAGTGCCCAGGGAGAAAAACTGTTTTTT.

CDR3 sequence (DNA): TGTGCCAGCAGTCGCGTCTTCATGAACACTGAAGCTTTCTTT. This translates into CASSRVFMNTEAFF. The chain links TRBV28 to TRBJ1-1; D uncertain. CDR1 and CDR2 from the germline V gene are MDHEN and SYDVKM. The CDR3 runs to 14 residues. V dropped 5 bases and J dropped 0 bases, with 10 bases sitting between them.

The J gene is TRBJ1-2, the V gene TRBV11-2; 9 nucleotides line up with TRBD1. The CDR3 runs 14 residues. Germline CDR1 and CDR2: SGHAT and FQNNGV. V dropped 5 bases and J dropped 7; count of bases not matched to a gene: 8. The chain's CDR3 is CASSTTDRGGGYTF. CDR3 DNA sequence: TGTGCCAGCAGCACCACCGACAGGGGGGGTGGCTACACCTTC.

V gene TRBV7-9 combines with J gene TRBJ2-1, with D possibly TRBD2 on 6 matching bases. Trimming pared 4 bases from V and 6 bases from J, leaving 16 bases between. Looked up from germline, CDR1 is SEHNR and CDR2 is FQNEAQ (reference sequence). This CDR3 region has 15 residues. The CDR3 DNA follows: TGTGCCAGCAGCTCGGGACTCCACCCCACCAATGAGCAGTTCTTC. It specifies CASSSGLHPTNEQFF.

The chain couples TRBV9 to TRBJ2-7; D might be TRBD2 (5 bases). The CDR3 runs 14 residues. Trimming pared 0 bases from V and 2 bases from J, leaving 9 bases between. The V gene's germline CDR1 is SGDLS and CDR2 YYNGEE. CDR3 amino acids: CASSVDEGPYEQYF. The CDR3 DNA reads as TGTGCCAGCAGCGTAGATGAGGGTCCCTACGAGCAGTACTTC.

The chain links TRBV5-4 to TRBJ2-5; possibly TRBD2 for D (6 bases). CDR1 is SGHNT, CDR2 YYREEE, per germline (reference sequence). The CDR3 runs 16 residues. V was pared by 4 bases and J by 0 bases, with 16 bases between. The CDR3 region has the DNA TGTGCCAGCAGCCCTGTGGGTGGGGGGAACCAAGAGACCCAGTACTTC. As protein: CASSPVGGGNQETQYF.

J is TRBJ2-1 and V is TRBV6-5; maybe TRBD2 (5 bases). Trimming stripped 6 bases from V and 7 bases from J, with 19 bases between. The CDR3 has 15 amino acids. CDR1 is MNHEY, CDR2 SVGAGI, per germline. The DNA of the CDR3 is TGTGCCAGCAGCCCGGACTTCTACATGCGGAATGAGCAGTTCTTC. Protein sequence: CASSPDFYMRNEQFF.

The DNA for the CDR3 is TGTGCCAGCAGCCCATCGGGGTACTCCTACGAGCAGTACTTC. As protein: CASSPSGYSYEQYF. This chain joins TRBV25-1 and TRBJ2-7; D may be TRBD2 (5 bases). The CDR3 length is 14 residues. The germline V gene encodes CDR1 MGHDK and CDR2 SYGVNS. V lost 6 bases, J lost 0 bases, and 12 bases lay in between.

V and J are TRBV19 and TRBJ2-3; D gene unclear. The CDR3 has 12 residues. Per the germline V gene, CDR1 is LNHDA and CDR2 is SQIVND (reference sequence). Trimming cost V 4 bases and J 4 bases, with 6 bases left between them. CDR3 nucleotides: TGTGCCAGTAGTAAACTCGCAGATACGCAGTATTTT. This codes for CASSKLADTQYF.

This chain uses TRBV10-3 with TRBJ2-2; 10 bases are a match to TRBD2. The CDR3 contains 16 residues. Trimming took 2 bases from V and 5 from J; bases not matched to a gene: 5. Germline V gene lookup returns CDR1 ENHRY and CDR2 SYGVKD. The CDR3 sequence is CAISETSGVRTGELFF. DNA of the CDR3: TGTGCCATCAGTGAGACTAGCGGGGTACGTACCGGGGAGCTGTTTTTT.

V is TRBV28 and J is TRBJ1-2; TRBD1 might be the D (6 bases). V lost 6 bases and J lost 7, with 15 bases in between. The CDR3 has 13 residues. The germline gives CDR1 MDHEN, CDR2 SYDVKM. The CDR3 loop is CASSRQVVGGYTF. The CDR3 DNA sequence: TGTGCCAGCAGCAGACAGGTTGTGGGTGGCTACACCTTC.

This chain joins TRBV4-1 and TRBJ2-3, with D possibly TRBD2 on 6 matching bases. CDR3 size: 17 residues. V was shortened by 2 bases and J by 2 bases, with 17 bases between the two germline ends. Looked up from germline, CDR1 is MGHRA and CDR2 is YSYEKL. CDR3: CASSQNAGGRYTDTQYF. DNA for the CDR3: TGCGCCAGCAGCCAAAACGCCGGGGGACGGTACACAGATACGCAGTATTTT.

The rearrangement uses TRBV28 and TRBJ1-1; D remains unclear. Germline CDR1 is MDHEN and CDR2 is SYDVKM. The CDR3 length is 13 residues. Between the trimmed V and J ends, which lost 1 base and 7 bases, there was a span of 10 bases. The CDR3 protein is CASSLSRGNEAFF. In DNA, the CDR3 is TGTGCCAGCAGTTTATCCAGAGGAAATGAAGCTTTCTTT.

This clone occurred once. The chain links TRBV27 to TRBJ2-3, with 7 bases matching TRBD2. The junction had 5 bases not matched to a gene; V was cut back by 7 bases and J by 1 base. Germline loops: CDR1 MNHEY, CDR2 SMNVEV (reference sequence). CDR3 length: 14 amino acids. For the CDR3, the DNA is TGTGCCAGCAAATTAGGGAGGGGCACAGATACGCAGTATTTT. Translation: CASKLGRGTDTQYF.

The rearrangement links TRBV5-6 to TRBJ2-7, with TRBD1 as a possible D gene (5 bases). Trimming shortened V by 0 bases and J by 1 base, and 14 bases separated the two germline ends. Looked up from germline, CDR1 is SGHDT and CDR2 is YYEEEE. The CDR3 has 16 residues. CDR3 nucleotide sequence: TGTGCCAGCAGCTTGGTCAGGGAATCTGCATCCTACGAGCAGTACTTC. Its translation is CASSLVRESASYEQYF.

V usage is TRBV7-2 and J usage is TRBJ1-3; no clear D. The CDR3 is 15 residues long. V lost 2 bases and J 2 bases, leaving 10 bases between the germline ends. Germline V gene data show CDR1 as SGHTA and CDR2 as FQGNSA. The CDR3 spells CASSLRGIPGNTIYF. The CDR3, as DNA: TGTGCCAGCAGCTTAAGAGGGATCCCTGGAAACACCATATATTTT. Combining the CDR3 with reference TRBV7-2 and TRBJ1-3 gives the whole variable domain GAGVSQSPSNKVTEKGKDVELRCDPISGHTALYWYRQSLGQGLEFLIYFQGNSAPDKSGLPSDRFSAERTGGSVSTLTIQRTQQEDSAVYLCASSLRGIPGNTIYFGEGSWLTVV.

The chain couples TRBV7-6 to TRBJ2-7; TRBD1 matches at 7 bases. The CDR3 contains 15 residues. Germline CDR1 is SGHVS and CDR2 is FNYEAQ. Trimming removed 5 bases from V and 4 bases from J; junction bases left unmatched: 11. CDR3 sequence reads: CASSAGTAASYEQYF. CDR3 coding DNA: TGTGCCAGCAGCGCCGGGACAGCGGCTAGTTACGAGCAGTACTTC.

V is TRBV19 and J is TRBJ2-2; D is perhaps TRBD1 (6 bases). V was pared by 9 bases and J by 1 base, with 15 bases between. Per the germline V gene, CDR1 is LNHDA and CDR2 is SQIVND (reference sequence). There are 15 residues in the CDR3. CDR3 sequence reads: CASDRRAGNTGELFF. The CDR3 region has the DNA TGTGCCAGCGACAGGAGAGCTGGGAACACCGGGGAGCTGTTTTTT.

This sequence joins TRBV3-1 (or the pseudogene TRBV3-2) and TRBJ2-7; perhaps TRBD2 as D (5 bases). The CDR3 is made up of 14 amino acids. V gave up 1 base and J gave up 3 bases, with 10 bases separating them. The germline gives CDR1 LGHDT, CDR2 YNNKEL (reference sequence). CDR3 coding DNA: TGTGCCAGCAGCCAAGGTCCAGGAGGCTACGAGCAGTACTTC. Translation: CASSQGPGGYEQYF.

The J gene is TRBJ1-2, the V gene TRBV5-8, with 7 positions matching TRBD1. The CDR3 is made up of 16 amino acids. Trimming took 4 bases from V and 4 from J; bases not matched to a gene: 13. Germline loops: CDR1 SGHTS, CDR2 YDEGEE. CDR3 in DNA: TGTGCCAGCAGCCATATGGAGACAGGGCCGATCTATGGCTACACCTTC. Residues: CASSHMETGPIYGYTF.

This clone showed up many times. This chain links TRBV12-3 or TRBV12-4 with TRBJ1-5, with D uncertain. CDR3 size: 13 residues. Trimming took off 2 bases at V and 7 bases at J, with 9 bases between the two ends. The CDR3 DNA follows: TGTGCCAGCAGTTTACTGGAGGACCAGCCCCAGCATTTT. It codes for CASSLLEDQPQHF.

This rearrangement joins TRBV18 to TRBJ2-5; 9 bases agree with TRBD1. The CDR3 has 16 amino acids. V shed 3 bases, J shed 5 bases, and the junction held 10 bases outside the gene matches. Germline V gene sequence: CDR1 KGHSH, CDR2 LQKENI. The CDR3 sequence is CASSPAGTGRRETQYF. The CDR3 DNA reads TGTGCCAGCTCACCGGCGGGGACAGGGCGGAGGGAGACCCAGTACTTC. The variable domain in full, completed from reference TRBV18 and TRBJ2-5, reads NAGVMQNPRHLVRRRGQEARLRCSPMKGHSHVYWYRQLPEEGLKFMVYLQKENIIDESGMPKERFSAEFPKEGPSILRIQQVVRGDSAAYFCASSPAGTGRRETQYFGPGTRLLVL.

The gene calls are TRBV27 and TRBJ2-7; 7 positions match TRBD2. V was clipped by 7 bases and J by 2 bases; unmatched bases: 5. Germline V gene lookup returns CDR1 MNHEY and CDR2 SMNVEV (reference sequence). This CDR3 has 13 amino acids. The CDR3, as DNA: TGTGCCAGCAAGGCTAGCGGTCCCTACGAGCAGTACTTC. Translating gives CASKASGPYEQYF.

CDR3 in amino acids: CASSFSGQETQYF. The CDR3 DNA sequence: TGTGCCAGTAGTTTTAGCGGTCAAGAGACCCAGTACTTC. J is TRBJ2-5 and V is TRBV19; D possibly corresponds to TRBD2 (6 bases). Germline loops: CDR1 LNHDA, CDR2 SQIVND (reference sequence). V was clipped by 5 bases and J by 2 bases, with 9 bases between them. The length of the CDR3 is 13 residues.

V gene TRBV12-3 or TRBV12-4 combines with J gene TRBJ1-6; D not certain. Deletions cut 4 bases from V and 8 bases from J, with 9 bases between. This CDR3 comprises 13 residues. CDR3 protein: CASSSDGDSPLHF. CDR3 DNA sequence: TGTGCCAGCAGTTCCGACGGGGATTCACCCCTCCACTTT.

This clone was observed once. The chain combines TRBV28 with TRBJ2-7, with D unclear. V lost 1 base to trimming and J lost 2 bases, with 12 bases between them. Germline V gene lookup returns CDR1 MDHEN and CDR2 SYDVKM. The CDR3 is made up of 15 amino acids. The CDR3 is CASSLSPVFPYEQYF. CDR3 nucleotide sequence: TGTGCCAGCAGTTTATCCCCGGTGTTCCCCTACGAGCAGTACTTC.

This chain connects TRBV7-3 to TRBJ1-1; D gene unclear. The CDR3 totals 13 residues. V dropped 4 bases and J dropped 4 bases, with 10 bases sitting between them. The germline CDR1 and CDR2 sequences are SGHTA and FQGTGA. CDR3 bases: TGTGCCAGCAGCTCATCCCGGAGCACTGAAGCTTTCTTT. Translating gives CASSSSRSTEAFF.

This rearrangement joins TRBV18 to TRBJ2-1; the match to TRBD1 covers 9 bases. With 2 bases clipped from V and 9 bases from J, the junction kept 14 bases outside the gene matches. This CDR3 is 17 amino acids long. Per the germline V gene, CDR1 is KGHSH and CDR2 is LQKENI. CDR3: CASSPRPGQGRSGEQFF. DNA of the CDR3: TGTGCCAGCTCACCAAGACCGGGACAGGGTCGGTCGGGTGAGCAGTTCTTC. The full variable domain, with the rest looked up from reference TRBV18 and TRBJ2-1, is NAGVMQNPRHLVRRRGQEARLRCSPMKGHSHVYWYRQLPEEGLKFMVYLQKENIIDESGMPKERFSAEFPKEGPSILRIQQVVRGDSAAYFCASSPRPGQGRSGEQFFGPGTRLTVL.

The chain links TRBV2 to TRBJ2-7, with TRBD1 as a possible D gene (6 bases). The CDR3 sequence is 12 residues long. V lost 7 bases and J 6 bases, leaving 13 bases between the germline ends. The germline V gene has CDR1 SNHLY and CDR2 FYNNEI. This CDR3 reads CASKQGEIEQYF. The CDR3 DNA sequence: TGTGCCAGCAAACAGGGCGAAATCGAGCAGTACTTC.

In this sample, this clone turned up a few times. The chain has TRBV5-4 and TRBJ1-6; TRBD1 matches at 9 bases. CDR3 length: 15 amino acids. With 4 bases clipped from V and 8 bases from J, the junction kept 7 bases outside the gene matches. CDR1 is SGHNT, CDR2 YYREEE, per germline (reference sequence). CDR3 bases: TGTGCCAGCAGCCCTGAGGACAGGGGCTATTCACCCCTCCACTTT. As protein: CASSPEDRGYSPLHF.

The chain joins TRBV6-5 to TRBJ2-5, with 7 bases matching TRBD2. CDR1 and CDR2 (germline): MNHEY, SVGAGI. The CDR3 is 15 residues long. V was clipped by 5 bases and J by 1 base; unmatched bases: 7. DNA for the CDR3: TGTGCCAGCAGTCGCTCCGGGGGGACCCAAGAGACCCAGTACTTC. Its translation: CASSRSGGTQETQYF.

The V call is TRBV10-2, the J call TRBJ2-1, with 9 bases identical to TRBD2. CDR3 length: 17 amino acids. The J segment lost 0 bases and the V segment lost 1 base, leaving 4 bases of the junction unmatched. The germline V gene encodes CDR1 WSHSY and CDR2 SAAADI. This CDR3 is CASSEYSGGNSYNEQFF. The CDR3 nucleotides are TGCGCCAGCAGTGAGTACAGCGGGGGGAACTCCTACAATGAGCAGTTCTTC.